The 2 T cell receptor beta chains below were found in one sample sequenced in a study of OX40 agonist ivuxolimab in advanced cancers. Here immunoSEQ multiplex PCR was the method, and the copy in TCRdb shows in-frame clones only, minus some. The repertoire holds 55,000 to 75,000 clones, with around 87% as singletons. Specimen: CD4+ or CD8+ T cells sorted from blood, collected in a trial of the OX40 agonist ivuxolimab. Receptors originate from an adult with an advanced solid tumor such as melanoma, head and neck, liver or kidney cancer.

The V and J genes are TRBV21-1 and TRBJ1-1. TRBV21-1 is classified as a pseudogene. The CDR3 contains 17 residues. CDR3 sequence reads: CASSNLKTPGWDTEAFF. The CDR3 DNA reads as TGTGCCAGCAGCAATTTAAAGACTCCCGGGTGGGACACTGAAGCTTTCTTT.

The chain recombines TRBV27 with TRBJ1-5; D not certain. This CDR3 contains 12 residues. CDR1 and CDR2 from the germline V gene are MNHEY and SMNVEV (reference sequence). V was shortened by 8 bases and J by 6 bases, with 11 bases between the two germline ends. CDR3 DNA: TGTGCCAGCGGCCCAGAATTTCAGCCCCAGCATTTT. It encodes CASGPEFQPQHF.